This record looks at one T cell receptor beta chain sequence and its context. In the study's own analysis: Quantification of nucleated cells was approximated via reference gene primer amplification. TCRdb's copy holds only in-frame clones and misses some; the assay was immunoSEQ multiplex PCR. V and J calls and clone size are given by that table; D and trimming were obtained from the DNA. The sample has about 110,000 clones, over 70% seen once. The data originate from a study of blood T cell repertoires in COVID-19. Overall study: COVID-19 samples collected from the United States, Italy and Spain covered acute and convalescent phases. PBMCs, B-cell-depleted T cells, or T cells provided the cDNA or gDNA that made up the material.

The CDR3 contains 14 residues. CDR1 LNHDA and CDR2 SQIVND come from the germline V gene (reference sequence). Trimming cost V 4 bases and J 8 bases; bases outside gene matches: 7. This chain links TRBV19 with TRBJ1-4; 7 nucleotides line up with TRBD1. The clonotype was recovered from a human donor with acute or convalescent COVID-19. The donor label of this sample is uncertain. Sequencing was performed on peripheral blood. In nucleotides, the CDR3 is TGTGCCAGTAGTAAGGGGGCAGGAGGCGAAAAACTGTTTTTT. Translation: CASSKGAGGEKLFF.